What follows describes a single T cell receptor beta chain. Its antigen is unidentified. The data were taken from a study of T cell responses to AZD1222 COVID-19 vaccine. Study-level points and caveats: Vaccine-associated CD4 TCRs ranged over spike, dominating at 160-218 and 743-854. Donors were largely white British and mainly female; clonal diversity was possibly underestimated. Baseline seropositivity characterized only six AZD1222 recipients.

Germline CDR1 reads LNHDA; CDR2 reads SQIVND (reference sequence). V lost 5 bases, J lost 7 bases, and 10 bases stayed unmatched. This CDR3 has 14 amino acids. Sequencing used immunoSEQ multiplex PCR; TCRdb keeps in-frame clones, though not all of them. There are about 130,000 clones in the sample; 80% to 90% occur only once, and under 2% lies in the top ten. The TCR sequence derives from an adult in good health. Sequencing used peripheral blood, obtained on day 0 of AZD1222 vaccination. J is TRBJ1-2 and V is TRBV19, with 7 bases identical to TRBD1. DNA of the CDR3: TGTGCCAGTAGTTACTCACGGACAGGAACTGGCTACACCTTC. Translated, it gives CASSYSRTGTGYTF.